The clone carrying this T cell receptor beta chain was seen a handful of times. V lost 2 bases and J 1 base, leaving 6 bases between the germline ends. This CDR3 comprises 13 residues. Germline lookup yields CDR1 MNHEY and CDR2 SVGAGI. cDNA came from about 0.51 to 1 ug RNA primed by random hexamers. Amplification of TCR beta CDR3 spanned 54 Vbeta and 13 Jbeta via immunoSEQ multiplex PCR. Using its own MiXCR run on the immunoSEQ multiplex PCR reads, TCRdb lists one record per CDR3 protein. Of 130,000 to 150,000 distinct CDR3 sequences in the sample, approximately 95% were seen once. Both CD4+ and CD8+ T cells were negatively isolated, and TEMRA cells underwent FACS enrichment. The sample is drawn from a study of CD8 T cells in Susac syndrome.

This chain uses TRBV6-5 with TRBJ2-7; D is undetermined. The receptor comes from a human donor in good health. Material for sequencing was CD8+ T cells from PBMCs. For the CDR3, the DNA is TGTGCCAGCAGTTACAGGGCGTCCTACGAGCAGTACTTC. Translating gives CASSYRASYEQYF.